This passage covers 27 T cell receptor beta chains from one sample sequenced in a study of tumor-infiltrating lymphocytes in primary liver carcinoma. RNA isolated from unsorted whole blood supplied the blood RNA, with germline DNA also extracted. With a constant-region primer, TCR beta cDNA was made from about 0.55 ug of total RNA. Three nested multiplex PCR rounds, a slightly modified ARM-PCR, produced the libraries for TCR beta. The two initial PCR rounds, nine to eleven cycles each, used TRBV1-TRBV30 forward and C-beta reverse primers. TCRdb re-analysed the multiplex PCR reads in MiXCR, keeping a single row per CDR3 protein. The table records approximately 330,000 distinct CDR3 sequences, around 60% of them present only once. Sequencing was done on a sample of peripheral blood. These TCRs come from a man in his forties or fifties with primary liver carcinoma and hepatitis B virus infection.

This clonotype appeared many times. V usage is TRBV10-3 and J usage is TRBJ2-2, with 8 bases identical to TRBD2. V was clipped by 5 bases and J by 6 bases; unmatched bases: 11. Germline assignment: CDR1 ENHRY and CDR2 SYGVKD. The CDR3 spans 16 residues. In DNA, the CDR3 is TGTGCCATCAGTCTGGAACGGGAGGGCCGCGCCGGGGAGCTGTTTTTT. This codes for CAISLEREGRAGELFF.

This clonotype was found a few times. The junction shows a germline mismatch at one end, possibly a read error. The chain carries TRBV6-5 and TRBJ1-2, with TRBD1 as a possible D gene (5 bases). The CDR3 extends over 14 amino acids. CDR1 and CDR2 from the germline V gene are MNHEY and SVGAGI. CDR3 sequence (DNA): TGTACCAGCAGTTACTCGACAGACAACTATGGCTACACCTTC. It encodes CTSSYSTDNYGYTF.

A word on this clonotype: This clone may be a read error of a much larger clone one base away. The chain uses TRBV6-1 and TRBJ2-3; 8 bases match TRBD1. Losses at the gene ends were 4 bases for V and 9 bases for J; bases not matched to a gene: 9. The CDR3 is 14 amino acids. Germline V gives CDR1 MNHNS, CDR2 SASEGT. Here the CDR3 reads CASSGTGTYGTQYF. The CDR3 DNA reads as TGTGCCAGCAGTGGGACAGGGACGTACGGAACGCAGTATTTT.

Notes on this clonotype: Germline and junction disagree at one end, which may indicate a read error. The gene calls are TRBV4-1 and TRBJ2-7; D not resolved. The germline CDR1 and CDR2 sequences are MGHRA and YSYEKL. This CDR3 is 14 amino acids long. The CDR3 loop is CTRSQGPSSNEQYF. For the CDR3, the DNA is TGCACCAGGAGCCAAGGACCCTCCTCGAATGAGCAGTACTTC.

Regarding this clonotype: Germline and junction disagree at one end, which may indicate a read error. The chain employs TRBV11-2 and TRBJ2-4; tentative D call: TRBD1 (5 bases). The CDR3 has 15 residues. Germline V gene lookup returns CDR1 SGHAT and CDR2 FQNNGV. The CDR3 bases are TGTGCCAGCATCTTAGACAGTGTAGCCAAAACCATTCAGTACTTC. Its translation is CASILDSVAKTIQYF.

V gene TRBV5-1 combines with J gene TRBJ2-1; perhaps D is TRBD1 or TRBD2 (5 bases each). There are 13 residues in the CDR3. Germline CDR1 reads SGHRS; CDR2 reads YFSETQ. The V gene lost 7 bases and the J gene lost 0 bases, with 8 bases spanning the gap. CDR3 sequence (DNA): TGCGCCAGCGGGGCGGGCTCCTACAATGAGCAGTTCTTC. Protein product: CASGAGSYNEQFF. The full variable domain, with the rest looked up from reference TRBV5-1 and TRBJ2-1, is KAGVTQTPRYLIKTRGQQVTLSCSPISGHRSVSWYQQTPGQGLQFLFEYFSETQRNKGNFPGRFSGRQFSNSRSEMNVSTLELGDSALYLCASGAGSYNEQFFGPGTRLTVL.

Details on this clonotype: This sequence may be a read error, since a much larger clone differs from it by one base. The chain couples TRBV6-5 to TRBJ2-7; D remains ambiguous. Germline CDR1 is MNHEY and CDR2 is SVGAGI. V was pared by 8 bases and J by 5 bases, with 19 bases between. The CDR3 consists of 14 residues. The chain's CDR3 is CASRPGSSIHEQYF. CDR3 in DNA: TGTGCCAGCCGCCCCGGCTCCTCCATCCACGAGCAGTACTTC.

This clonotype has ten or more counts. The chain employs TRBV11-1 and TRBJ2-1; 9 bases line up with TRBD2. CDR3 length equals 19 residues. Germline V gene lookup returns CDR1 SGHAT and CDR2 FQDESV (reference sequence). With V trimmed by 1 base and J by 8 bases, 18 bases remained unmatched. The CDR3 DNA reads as TGTGCCAGCAGCTTAGGGGGGTTTAGCGGGAGTGTCATGGTTGATGAGCAGTTCTTC. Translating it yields CASSLGGFSGSVMVDEQFF.

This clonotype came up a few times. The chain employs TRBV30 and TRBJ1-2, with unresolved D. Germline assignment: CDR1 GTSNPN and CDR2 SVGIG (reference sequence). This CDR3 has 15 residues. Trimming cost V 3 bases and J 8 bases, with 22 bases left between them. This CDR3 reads CAWRGFARAGKGYTF. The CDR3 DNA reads TGTGCCTGGAGAGGTTTCGCGAGGGCTGGGAAAGGCTACACCTTC.

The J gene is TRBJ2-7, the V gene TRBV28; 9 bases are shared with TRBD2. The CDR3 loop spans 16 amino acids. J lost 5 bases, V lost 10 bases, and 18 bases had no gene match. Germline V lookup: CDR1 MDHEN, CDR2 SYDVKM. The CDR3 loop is CANRFHLAGWSDEQYF. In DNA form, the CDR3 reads TGTGCCAACAGGTTTCACCTAGCGGGATGGTCGGACGAGCAGTACTTC. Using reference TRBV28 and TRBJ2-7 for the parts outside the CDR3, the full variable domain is DVKVTQSSRYLVKRTGEKVFLECVQDMDHENMFWYRQDPGLGLRLIYFSYDVKMKEKGDIPEGYSVSREKKERFSLILESASTNQTSMYLCANRFHLAGWSDEQYFGPGTRLTVT.

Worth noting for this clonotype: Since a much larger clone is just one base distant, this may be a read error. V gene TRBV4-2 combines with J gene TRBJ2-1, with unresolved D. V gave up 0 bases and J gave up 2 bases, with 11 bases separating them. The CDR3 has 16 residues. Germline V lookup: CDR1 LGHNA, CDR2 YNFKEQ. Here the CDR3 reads CASSQEGASAYNEQFF. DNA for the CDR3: TGTGCCAGCAGCCAAGAGGGCGCGAGTGCCTACAATGAGCAGTTCTTC.

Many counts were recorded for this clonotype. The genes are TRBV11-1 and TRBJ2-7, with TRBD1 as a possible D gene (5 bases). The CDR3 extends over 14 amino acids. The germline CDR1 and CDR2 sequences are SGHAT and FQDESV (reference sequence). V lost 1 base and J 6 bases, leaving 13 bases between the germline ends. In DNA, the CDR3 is TGTGCCAGCAGCTTAGAGGCAGGGCCGAGCGAGCAGTACTTC. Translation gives CASSLEAGPSEQYF.

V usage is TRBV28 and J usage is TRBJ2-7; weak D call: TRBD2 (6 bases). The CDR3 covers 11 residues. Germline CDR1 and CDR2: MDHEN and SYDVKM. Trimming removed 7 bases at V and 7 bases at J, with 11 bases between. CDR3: CASNIGGEQYF. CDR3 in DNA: TGTGCCAGCAACATTGGGGGGGAGCAGTACTTC.

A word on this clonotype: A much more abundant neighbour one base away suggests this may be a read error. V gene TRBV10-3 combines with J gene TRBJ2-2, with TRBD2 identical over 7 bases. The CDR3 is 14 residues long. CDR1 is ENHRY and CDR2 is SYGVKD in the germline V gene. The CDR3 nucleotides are TGTGTCATCAGGGAGCGGGACGACACCGGGGAGCTGTTTTTT. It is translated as CVIRERDDTGELFF.

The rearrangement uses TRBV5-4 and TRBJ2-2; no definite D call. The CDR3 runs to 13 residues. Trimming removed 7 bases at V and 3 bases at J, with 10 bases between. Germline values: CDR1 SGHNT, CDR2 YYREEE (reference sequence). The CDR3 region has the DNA TGTGCCAGCGGCGCTCCAGACACCGGGGAGCTGTTTTTT. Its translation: CASGAPDTGELFF.

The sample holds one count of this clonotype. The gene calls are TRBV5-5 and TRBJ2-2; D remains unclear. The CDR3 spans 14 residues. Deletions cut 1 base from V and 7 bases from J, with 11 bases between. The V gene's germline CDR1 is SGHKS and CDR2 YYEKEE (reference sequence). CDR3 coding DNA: TGTGCCAGCAGCTTGACACTGATGGGCGGGGAGCTGTTTTTT. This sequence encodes CASSLTLMGGELFF. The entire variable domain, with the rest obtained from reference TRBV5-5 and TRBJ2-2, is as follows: DAGVTQSPTHLIKTRGQQVTLRCSPISGHKSVSWYQQVLGQGPQFIFQYYEKEERGRGNFPDRFSARQFPNYSSELNVNALLLGDSALYLCASSLTLMGGELFFGEGSRLTVL.

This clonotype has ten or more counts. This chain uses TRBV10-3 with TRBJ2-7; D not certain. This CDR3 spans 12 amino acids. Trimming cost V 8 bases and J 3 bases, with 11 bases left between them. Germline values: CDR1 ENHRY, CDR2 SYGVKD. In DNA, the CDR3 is TGTGCCATCTCGCCCGCCGACTACGAGCAGTACTTC. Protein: CAISPADYEQYF.

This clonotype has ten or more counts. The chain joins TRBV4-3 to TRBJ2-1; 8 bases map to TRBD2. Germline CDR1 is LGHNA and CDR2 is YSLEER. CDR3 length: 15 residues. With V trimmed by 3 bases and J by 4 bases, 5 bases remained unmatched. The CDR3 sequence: CASSHREGRYNEQFF. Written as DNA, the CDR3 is TGCGCCAGCAGCCATCGGGAGGGCCGATACAATGAGCAGTTCTTC.

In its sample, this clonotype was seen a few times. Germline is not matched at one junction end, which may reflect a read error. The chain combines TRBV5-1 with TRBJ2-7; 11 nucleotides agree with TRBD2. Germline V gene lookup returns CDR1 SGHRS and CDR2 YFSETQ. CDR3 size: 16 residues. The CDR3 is CASSLGRLAGSYEQYF. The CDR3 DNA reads TGTGCCAGCAGCTTGGGCCGACTAGCGGGATCCTACGAGCAGTACTTC.

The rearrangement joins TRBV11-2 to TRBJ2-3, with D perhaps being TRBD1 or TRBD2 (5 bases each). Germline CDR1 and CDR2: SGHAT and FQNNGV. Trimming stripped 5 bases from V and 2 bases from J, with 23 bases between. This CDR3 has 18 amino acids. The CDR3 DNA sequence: TGTGCCAGCAGCGAGCGGCAGGGCCCTAGCTATCCCACAGATACGCAGTATTTT. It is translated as CASSERQGPSYPTDTQYF.

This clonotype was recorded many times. The CDR3 protein is CASSLDHGRAGEQFF. In DNA, the CDR3 is TGTGCCAGCAGCTTGGATCACGGGAGGGCCGGTGAGCAGTTCTTC. The chain recombines TRBV5-5 with TRBJ2-1; 8 positions agree with TRBD2. Trimming removed 0 bases from V and 9 bases from J; junction bases left unmatched: 8. The CDR3 is made up of 15 amino acids. Per germline, CDR1 SGHKS and CDR2 YYEKEE (reference sequence).

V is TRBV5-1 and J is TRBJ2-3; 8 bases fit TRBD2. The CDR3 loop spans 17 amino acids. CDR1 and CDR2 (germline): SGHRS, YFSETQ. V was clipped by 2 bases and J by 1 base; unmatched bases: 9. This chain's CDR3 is CASSLIAGRAGTDTQYF. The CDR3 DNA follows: TGCGCCAGCAGCTTAATAGCGGGAAGGGCGGGCACAGATACGCAGTATTTT.

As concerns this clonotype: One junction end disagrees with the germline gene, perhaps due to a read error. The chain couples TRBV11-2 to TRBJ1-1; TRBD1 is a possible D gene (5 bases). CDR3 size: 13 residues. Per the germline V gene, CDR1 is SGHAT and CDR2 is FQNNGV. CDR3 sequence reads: CASRLGGTFAAFF. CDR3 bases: TGTGCCAGCAGATTAGGAGGGACGTTTGCGGCTTTCTTT.

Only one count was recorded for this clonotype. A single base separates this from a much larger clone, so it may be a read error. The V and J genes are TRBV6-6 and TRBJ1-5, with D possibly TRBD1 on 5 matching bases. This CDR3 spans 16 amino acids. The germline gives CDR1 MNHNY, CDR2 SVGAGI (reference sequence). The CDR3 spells CASSYLGVRGNQSQHF. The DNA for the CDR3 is TGTGCCAGCAGTTACCTAGGGGTGCGAGGCAATCAGTCCCAGCATTTT.

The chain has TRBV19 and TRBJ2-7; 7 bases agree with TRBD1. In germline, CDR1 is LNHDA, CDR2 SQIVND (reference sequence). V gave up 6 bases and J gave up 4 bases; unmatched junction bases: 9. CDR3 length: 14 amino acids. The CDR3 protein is CASSPDRVVYEQYF. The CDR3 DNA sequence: TGTGCCAGTAGCCCCGACAGGGTGGTGTACGAGCAGTACTTC.

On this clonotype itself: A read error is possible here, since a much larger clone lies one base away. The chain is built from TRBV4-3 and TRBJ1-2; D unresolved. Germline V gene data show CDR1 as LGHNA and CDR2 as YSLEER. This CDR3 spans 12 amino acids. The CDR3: CASIQEGYGYTF. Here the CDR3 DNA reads TGCGCCAGCATCCAAGAGGGATATGGCTACACCTTC.

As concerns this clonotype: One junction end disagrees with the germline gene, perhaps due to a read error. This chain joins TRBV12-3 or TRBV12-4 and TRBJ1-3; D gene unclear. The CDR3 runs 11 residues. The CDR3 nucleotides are TGTACCAGCAGTTTCGTAAACACCATATATTTT. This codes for CTSSFVNTIYF.